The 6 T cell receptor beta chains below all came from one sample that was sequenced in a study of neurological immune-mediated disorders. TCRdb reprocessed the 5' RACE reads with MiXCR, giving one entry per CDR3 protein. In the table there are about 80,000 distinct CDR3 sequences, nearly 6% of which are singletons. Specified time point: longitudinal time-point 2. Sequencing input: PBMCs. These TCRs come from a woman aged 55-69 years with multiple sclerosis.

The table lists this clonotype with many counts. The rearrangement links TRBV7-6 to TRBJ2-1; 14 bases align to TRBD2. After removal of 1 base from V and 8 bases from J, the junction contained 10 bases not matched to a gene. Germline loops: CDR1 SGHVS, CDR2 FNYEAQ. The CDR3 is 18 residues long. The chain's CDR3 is CASSLGWTSGGRRDEQFF. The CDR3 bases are TGTGCCAGCAGCTTAGGGTGGACTAGCGGGGGGCGGAGGGATGAGCAGTTCTTC.

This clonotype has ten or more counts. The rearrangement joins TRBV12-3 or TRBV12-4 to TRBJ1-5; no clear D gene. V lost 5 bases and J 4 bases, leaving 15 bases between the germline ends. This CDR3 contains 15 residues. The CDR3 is CASSIQPGQNQPQHF. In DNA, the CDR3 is TGTGCCAGCAGTATACAACCGGGTCAGAATCAGCCCCAGCATTTT.

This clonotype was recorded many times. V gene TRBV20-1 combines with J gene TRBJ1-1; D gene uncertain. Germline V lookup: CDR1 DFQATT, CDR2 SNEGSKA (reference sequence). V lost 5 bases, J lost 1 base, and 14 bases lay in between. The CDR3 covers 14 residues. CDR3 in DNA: TGCAGTGCTCAAATGACCGGAACGAACACTGAAGCTTTCTTT. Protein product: CSAQMTGTNTEAFF.

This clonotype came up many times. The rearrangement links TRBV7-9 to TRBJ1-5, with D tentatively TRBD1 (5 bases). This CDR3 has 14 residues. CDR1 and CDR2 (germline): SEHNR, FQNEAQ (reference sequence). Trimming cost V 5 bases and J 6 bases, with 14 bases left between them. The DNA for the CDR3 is TGTGCCAGCAGCGCACCAGGGAATTTTCAGCCCCAGCATTTT. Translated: CASSAPGNFQPQHF.

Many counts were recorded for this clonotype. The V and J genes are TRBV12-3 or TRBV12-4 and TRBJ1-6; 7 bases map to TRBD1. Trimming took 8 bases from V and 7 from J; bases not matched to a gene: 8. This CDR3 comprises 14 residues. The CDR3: CASSLGTENSPLHF. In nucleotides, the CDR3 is TGTGCCAGCTCGCTCGGGACAGAAAATTCACCCCTCCACTTT.

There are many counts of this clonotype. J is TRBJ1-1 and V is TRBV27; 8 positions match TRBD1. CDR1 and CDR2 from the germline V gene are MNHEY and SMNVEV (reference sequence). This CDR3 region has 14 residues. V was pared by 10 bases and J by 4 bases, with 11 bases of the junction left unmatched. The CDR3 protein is CATLDRAEGTEAFF. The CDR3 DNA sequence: TGTGCCACCTTGGACAGGGCGGAGGGCACTGAAGCTTTCTTT.